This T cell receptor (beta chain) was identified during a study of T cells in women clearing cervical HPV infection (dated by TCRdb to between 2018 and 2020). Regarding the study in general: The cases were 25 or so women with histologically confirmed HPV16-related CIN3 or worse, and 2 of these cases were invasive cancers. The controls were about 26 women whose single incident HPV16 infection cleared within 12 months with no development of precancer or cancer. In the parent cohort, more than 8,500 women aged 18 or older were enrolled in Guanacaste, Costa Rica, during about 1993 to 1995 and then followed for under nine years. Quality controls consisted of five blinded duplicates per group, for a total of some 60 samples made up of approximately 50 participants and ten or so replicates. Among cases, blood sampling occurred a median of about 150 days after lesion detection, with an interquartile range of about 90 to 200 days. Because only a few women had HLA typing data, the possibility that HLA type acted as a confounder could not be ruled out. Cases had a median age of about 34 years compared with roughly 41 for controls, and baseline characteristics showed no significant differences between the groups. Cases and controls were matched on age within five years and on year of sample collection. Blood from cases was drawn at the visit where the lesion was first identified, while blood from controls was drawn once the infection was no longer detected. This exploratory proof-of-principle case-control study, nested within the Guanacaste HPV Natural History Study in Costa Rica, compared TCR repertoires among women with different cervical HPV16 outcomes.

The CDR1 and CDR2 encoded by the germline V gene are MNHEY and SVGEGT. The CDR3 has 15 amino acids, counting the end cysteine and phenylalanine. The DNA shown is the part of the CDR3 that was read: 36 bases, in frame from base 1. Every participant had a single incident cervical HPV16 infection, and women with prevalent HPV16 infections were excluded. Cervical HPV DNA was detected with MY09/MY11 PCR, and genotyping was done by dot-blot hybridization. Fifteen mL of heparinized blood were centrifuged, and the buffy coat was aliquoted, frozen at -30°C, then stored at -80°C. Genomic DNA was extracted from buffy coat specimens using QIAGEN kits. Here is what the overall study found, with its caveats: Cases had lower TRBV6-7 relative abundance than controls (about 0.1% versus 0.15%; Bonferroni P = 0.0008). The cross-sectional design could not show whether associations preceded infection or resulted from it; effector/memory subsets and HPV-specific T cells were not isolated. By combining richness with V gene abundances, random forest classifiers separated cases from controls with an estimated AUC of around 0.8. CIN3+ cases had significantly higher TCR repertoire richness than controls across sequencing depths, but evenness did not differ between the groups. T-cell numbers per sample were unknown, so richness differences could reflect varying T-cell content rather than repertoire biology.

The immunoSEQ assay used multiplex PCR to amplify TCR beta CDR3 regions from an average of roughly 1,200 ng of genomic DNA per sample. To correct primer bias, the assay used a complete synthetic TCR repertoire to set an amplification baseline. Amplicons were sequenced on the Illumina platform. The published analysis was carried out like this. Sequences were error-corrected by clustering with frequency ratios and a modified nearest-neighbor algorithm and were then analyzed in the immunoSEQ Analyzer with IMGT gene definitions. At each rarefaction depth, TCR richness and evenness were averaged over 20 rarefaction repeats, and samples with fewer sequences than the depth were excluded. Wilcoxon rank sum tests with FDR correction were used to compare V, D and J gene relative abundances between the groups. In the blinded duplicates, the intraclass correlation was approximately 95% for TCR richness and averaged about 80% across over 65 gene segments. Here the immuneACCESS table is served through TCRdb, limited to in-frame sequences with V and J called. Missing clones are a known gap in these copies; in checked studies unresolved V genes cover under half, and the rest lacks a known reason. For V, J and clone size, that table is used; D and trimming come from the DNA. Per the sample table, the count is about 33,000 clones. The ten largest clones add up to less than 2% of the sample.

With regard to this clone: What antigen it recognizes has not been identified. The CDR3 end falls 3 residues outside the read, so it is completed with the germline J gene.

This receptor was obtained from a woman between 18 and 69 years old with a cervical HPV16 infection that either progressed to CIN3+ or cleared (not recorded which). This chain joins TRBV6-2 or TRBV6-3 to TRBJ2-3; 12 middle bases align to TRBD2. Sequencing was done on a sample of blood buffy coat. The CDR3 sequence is CASGGTSGPQETQYF. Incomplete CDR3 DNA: TGTGCCAGCGGCGGGACTAGCGGGCCACAAGAGACG.